This TCR beta chain was identified during a study of T cells in localized non-small cell lung cancer. Using immunoSEQ multiplex PCR, the repertoire was profiled, and TCRdb retains in-frame clones only, with some absent. In the table there are fewer than 1,900 clones, roughly 29% of which are singletons. Adjacent lung samples, free of atypia, were obtained at least 2 cm from the tumor margin. Specimen: normal lung tissue next to the tumor, collected before any cancer treatment. The TCR was taken from a man between 40 and 69 years old with stage I lung adenocarcinoma.

The DNA for the CDR3 is TGTGCCAGCAGGCAGGGGCGCTACGAGCAGTACTTC. Translating gives CASRQGRYEQYF. The chain combines TRBV6-8 with TRBJ2-7; perhaps TRBD1 as D (6 bases). The germline gives CDR1 MNHGY, CDR2 SAAAGT. V lost 6 bases, J lost 3 bases, and 9 bases lay in between. This CDR3 is 12 amino acids long.